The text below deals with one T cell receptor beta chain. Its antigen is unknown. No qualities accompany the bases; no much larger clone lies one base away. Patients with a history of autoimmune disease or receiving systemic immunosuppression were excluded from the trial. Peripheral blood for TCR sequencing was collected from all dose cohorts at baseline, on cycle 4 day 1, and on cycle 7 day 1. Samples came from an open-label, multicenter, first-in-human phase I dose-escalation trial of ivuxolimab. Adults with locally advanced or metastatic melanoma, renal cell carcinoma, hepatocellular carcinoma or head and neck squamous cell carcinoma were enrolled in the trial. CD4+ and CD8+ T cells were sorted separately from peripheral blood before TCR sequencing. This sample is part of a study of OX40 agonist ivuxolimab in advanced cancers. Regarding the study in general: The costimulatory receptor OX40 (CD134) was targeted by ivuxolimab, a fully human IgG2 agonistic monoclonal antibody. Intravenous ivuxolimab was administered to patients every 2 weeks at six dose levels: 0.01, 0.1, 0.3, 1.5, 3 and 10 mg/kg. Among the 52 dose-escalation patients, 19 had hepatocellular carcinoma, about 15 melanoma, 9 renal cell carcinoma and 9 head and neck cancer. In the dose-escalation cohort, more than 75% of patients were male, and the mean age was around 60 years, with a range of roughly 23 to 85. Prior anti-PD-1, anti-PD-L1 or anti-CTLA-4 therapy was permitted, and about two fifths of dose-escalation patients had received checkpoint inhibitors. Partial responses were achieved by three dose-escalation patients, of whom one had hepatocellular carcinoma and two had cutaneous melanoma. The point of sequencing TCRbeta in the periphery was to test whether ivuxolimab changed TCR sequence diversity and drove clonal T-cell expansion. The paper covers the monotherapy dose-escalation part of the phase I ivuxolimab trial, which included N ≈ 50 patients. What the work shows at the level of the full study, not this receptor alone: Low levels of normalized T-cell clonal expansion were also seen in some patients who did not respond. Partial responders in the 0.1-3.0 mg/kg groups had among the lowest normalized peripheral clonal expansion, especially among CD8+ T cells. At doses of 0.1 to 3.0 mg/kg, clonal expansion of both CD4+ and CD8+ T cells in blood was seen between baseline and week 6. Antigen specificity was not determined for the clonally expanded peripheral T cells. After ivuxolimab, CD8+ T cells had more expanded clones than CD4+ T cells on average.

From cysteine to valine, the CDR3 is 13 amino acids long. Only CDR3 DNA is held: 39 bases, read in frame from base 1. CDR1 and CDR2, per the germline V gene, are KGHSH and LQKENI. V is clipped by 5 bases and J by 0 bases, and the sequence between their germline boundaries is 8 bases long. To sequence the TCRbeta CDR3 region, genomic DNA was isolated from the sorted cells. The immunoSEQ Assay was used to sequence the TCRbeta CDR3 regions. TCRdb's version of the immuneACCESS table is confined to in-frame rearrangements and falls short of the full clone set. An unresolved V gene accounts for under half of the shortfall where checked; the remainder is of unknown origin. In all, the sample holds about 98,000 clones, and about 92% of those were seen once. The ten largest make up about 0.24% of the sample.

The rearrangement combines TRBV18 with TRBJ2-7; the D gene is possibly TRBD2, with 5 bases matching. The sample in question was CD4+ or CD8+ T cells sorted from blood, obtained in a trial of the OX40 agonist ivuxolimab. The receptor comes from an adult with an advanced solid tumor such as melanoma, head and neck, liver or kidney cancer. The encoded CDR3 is CASSGSFSYEQYV. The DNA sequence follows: TGTGCCAGCTCAGGGAGCTTCTCCTACGAGCAGTACGTC.